Ten or more counts support the clone carrying this T cell receptor (beta chain). These data belong to a study of tumor-infiltrating lymphocytes in oesophageal squamous cell carcinoma. From the PCR reads, TCRdb called clonotypes with MiXCR, one entry per CDR3 protein. Among roughly 20,000 distinct CDR3 sequences, over 40% were seen once, and the ten largest hold roughly a sixth. This CDR3 spans 13 amino acids. Germline CDR1 MNHNY, CDR2 SVGAGI (reference sequence). With 1 base removed from V and 8 bases from J, the gap between germline ends came to 9 bases. The sequenced material came from normal esophageal tissue next to the tumor. J is TRBJ2-1 and V is TRBV6-6, with D possibly matching TRBD2 (5 bases). This receptor was obtained from a female donor with esophageal squamous cell carcinoma. The CDR3 region is CASSYWLAHEQFF. In DNA form, the CDR3 reads TGTGCCAGCAGTTACTGGCTAGCCCATGAGCAGTTCTTC.